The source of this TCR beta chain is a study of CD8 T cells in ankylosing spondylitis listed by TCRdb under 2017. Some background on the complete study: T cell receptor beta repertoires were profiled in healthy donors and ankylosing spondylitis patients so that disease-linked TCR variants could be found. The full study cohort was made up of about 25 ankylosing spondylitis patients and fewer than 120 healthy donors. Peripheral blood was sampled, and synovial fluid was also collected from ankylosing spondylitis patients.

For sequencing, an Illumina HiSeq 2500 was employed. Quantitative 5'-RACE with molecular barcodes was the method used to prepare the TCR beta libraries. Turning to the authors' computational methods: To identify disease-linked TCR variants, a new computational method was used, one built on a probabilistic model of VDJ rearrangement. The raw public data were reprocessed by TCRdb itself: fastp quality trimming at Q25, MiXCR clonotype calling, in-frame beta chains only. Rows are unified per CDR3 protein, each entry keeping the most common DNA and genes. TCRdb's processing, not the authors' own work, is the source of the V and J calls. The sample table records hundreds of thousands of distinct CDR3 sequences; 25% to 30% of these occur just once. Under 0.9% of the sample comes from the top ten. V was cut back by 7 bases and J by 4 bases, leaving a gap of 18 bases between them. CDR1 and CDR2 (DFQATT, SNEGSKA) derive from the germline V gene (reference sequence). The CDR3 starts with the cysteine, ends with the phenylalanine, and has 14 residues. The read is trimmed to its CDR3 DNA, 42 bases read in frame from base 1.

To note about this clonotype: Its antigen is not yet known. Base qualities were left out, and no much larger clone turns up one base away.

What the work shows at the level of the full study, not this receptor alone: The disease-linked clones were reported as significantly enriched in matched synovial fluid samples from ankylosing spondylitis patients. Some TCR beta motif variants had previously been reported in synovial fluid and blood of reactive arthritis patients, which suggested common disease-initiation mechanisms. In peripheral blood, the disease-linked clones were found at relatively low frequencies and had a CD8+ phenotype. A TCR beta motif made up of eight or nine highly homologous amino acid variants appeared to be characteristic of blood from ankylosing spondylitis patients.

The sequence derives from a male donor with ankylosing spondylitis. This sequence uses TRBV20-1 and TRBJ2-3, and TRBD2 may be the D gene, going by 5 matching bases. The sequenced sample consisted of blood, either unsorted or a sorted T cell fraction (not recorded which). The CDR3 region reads CSGYPALGADTQYF. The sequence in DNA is TGCAGTGGCTATCCGGCACTAGGCGCAGATACGCAGTATTTT.